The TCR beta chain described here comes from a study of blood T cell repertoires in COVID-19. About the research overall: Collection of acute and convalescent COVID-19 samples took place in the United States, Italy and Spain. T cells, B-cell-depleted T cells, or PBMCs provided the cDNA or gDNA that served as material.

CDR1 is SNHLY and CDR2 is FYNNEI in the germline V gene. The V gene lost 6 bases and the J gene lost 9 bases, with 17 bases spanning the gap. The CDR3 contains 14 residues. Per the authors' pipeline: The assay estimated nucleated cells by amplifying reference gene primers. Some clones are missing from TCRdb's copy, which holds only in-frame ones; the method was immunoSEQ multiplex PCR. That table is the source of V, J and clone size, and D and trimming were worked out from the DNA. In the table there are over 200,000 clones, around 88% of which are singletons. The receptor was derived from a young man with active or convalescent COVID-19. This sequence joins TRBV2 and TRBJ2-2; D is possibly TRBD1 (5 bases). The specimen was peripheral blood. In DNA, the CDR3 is TGTGCCAGCAGCCCAGACAGCCCTGGCAGGGAGCTGTTTTTT. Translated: CASSPDSPGRELFF. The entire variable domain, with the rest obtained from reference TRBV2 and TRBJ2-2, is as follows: EPEVTQTPSHQVTQMGQEVILRCVPISNHLYFYWYRQILGQKVEFLVSFYNNEISEKSEIFDDQFSVERPDGSNFTLKIRSTKLEDSAMYFCASSPDSPGRELFFGEGSRLTVL.